Listed below are T cell receptor beta chains from one sample, sequenced in a study of blood T cell repertoires in COVID-19. The assay was immunoSEQ multiplex PCR, and TCRdb's table has in-frame clones only and misses some. Among 450,000 or so clones listed, about 90% were seen once. Sequencing used PBMCs or T cells enriched from blood (not recorded which). These TCRs come from a man aged 18 to 30 who had recovered from COVID-19. The CDR3 runs from the conserved cysteine through the conserved F or W. The D gene is left open where the match is weak. Some rows have no size entry. The others give once, few or many, or a class for an expanded clone.

size	D	V	J	CDR3	DNA
.	TRBD1	TRBV12-3/TRBV12-4	TRBJ1-1	CASSRSDREAFF	TGTGCCAGCAGCCGATCGGACAGGGAAGCTTTCTTT
.	.	TRBV5-5	TRBJ1-2	CASSNGGQLYGYTF	TGTGCCAGCAGCAATGGAGGCCAGCTCTATGGCTACACCTTC
.	.	TRBV4-1	TRBJ2-7	CASSPQGPGNYEQYF	TGCGCCAGCAGCCCCCAAGGGCCAGGGAACTACGAGCAGTACTTC
.	.	TRBV28	TRBJ2-3	CATRWGTSTDTQYF	TGTGCCACTCGATGGGGCACTAGCACAGATACGCAGTATTTT
.	TRBD2	TRBV29-1	TRBJ2-5	CSVDSSGSETQYF	TGCAGCGTTGATAGCAGCGGGAGTGAGACCCAGTACTTC
once	.	TRBV19	TRBJ1-3	CASSPRGLGTIYF	TGTGCCAGTAGCCCCCGGGGTTTGGGCACCATATATTTT
.	.	TRBV2	TRBJ2-1	CASSAQRAPSGEQFF	TGTGCCAGCAGTGCGCAGCGGGCCCCTAGTGGTGAGCAGTTCTTC
.	.	TRBV19	TRBJ1-2	CASSPQVYGYTF	TGTGCCAGTAGTCCACAGGTCTATGGCTACACCTTC
.	TRBD1	TRBV10-3	TRBJ2-7	CAISESPGGNYEQYF	TGTGCCATCAGTGAGAGCCCAGGGGGTAACTACGAGCAGTACTTC
.	.	TRBV9	TRBJ1-3	CASSGGRGFFGNTIYF	TGTGCCAGCAGCGGCGGGCGGGGTTTTTTTGGAAACACCATATATTTT
.	TRBD1	TRBV24-1	TRBJ2-7	CATSDLGSDRVTYEQYF	TGTGCCACCAGTGATTTGGGCTCGGACAGGGTAACCTACGAGCAGTACTTC
.	.	TRBV30	TRBJ2-1	CAWSATAYNEQFF	TGTGCCTGGAGTGCGACAGCCTACAATGAGCAGTTCTTC
.	.	TRBV30	TRBJ1-2	CAWGRGGVSRGYTF	TGTGCCTGGGGTCGGGGGGGCGTTTCTCGTGGCTACACCTTC
.	.	TRBV4-1	TRBJ1-2	CASSQDTGTIYGYTF	TGCGCCAGCAGCCAAGATACAGGGACCATCTATGGCTACACCTTC
few	.	TRBV3-1/TRBV3-2	TRBJ1-2	CASSQGDTPNYGYTF	TGTGCCAGCAGCCAAGGCGACACCCCGAACTATGGCTACACCTTC
.	TRBD2	TRBV3-1/TRBV3-2	TRBJ2-7	CASSRLLGEGGEQYF	TGTGCCAGCAGCCGATTACTGGGGGAGGGCGGGGAGCAGTACTTC
.	TRBD1	TRBV5-1	TRBJ1-1	CASSSRTGQNTEAFF	TGCGCCAGCAGCTCGAGGACAGGCCAAAACACTGAAGCTTTCTTT
.	TRBD1	TRBV10-3	TRBJ1-5	CAISEFAGTDNQPQHF	TGTGCCATCAGTGAGTTCGCCGGGACAGATAATCAGCCCCAGCATTTT
.	.	TRBV5-1	TRBJ2-2	CASSLDLGAGTGELFF	TGCGCCAGCAGCTTGGATCTGGGGGCGGGCACCGGGGAGCTGTTTTTT
.	TRBD1	TRBV6-1	TRBJ1-3	CASSEWTGTGNTIYF	TGTGCCAGCAGTGAATGGACAGGGACTGGAAACACCATATATTTT
.	.	TRBV5-1	TRBJ1-2	CASSLQGPGYTF	TGCGCCAGCAGCTTGCAGGGGCCTGGCTACACCTTC
.	.	TRBV9	TRBJ1-1	CASSSDFLNTEAFF	TGTGCCAGCAGTTCAGACTTCCTGAACACTGAAGCTTTCTTT
.	.	TRBV6-5	TRBJ1-4	CAALGATNEKLFF	TGTGCCGCGCTCGGGGCAACTAATGAAAAACTGTTTTTT
.	.	TRBV15	TRBJ1-1	CATSTAAGVDTEAFF	TGTGCCACCAGCACCGCAGCAGGGGTAGACACTGAAGCTTTCTTT
.	.	TRBV7-6	TRBJ2-7	CASSYSGEQYF	TGTGCCAGCAGCTACTCCGGCGAGCAGTACTTC
.	TRBD1	TRBV28	TRBJ1-2	CASSGQGYGYTF	TGTGCCAGCTCGGGACAGGGGTATGGCTACACCTTC
.	TRBD2	TRBV30	TRBJ2-7	CAWSGGLLSYEQYF	TGTGCCTGGAGTGGGGGACTATTGTCCTACGAGCAGTACTTC
once	.	TRBV28	TRBJ2-1	CASGTWKGSNEQFF	TGTGCCAGCGGGACTTGGAAAGGATCCAATGAGCAGTTCTTC
.	.	TRBV28	TRBJ2-7	CASSLFSAYEQYF	TGTGCCAGCAGTTTGTTTTCCGCCTACGAGCAGTACTTC
once	TRBD2	TRBV9	TRBJ2-1	CASSVFAGGRANEQFF	TGTGCCAGCAGCGTATTTGCGGGAGGGCGGGCCAATGAGCAGTTCTTC
.	.	TRBV5-6	TRBJ1-2	CASTLGRGVNYGYTF	TGTGCCAGCACCCTGGGCAGGGGCGTTAACTATGGCTACACCTTC
.	TRBD1	TRBV6-5	TRBJ1-4	CASRGRTGTHEKLFF	TGTGCCAGCAGAGGACGGACAGGAACTCATGAAAAACTGTTTTTT
.	TRBD2	TRBV7-3	TRBJ2-3	CASSFSAGSPHF	TGTGCCAGCAGCTTCTCAGCGGGATCACCCCATTTT
few	.	TRBV11-3	TRBJ1-6	CASSQQGVGSPLHF	TGTGCCAGCAGCCAACAGGGAGTCGGTTCACCCCTCCACTTT
.	TRBD1	TRBV28	TRBJ1-2	CASRAGTGASYGYTF	TGTGCCAGCAGGGCCGGGACAGGGGCCTCCTATGGCTACACCTTC
.	.	TRBV28	TRBJ2-2	CASSFPQGRAGELFF	TGTGCCAGCAGTTTCCCCCAGGGAAGGGCCGGGGAGCTGTTTTTT
.	TRBD1	TRBV5-1	TRBJ1-2	CASTRDRANYGYTF	TGCGCCAGCACCCGGGACAGAGCTAACTATGGCTACACCTTC
.	TRBD2	TRBV15	TRBJ2-5	CATSSRLAAETQYF	TGTGCCACCAGCTCCCGACTAGCGGCGGAGACCCAGTACTTC
.	.	TRBV27	TRBJ1-5	CASSEYSNQPQHF	TGTGCCAGCTCGGAGTATAGCAATCAGCCCCAGCATTTT
medium-sized	.	TRBV6-1	TRBJ2-7	CASSDGESSYEQYF	TGTGCCAGCAGTGACGGGGAGAGCTCCTACGAGCAGTACTTC
.	.	TRBV9	TRBJ2-4	CASSRQALAKNIQYF	TGTGCCAGCAGCCGACAGGCCCTAGCCAAAAACATTCAGTACTTC
.	.	TRBV6-5	TRBJ1-2	CASRDRIDGGYTF	TGTGCCAGCAGAGACAGGATCGACGGCGGCTACACCTTC
.	.	TRBV2	TRBJ1-4	CASSEVANEKLFF	TGTGCCAGCAGTGAAGTAGCTAATGAAAAACTGTTTTTT
.	.	TRBV28	TRBJ2-7	CASSLPGISYEQYF	TGTGCCAGCAGTTTACCCGGGATCTCCTACGAGCAGTACTTC
.	.	TRBV28	TRBJ2-7	CASSLIRQSTYEQYF	TGTGCCAGCAGTTTAATTAGACAGTCCACCTACGAGCAGTACTTC
.	.	TRBV6-5	TRBJ1-5	CAGNNGRNQPQHF	TGTGCCGGCAATAACGGGAGAAATCAGCCCCAGCATTTT
.	.	TRBV5-6	TRBJ1-2	CASSLANEYGYTF	TGTGCCAGCAGCTTGGCAAACGAGTACGGCTACACCTTC
.	TRBD2	TRBV30	TRBJ2-3	CAWGPGLVPDTQYF	TGTGCCTGGGGGCCAGGACTAGTCCCAGATACGCAGTATTTT